The 5 T cell receptor beta chains below were found in one sample sequenced in a study of Ad26.COV2.S vaccination and SARS-CoV-2 variants. Sample treatment: about 20 received Ad26.COV2.S at low or high dose, single or two shots; 5 received placebo; per-sample allocation not given. Vaccine and placebo recipients were sampled on day 63 after the first injection. Repertoires were generated with immunoSEQ multiplex PCR, while TCRdb's copy carries only in-frame clones and drops some. The sample shows hundreds of thousands of clones, roughly nine tenths of them seen only once. Sequenced here: peripheral blood, sampled in a trial of Ad26.COV2.S vaccine versus placebo. Receptors were obtained from a person aged 18 to 65 who received the Ad26.COV2.S COVID-19 vaccine or a placebo.

The chain is built from TRBV2 and TRBJ2-1; TRBD2 is a possible D gene (7 bases). Trimming left V 8 bases short and J 8 bases short, with 19 bases between. The CDR3 spans 14 residues. Germline V gene lookup returns CDR1 SNHLY and CDR2 FYNNEI. CDR3 sequence (DNA): TGTGCCAGCGAAGAGGGGGGGCGAAGGGATGAGCAGTTCTTC. This sequence encodes CASEEGGRRDEQFF.

The CDR3 is CASSEEVYPEAFF. In DNA, the CDR3 is TGTGCCAGCAGTGAGGAAGTGTACCCTGAAGCTTTCTTT. This chain links TRBV2 with TRBJ1-1; unclear D gene. Germline lookup yields CDR1 SNHLY and CDR2 FYNNEI. V lost 3 bases to trimming and J lost 6 bases, with 11 bases between them. The CDR3 has 13 amino acids.

The genes are TRBV7-9 and TRBJ2-2; D gene unclear. Germline loops: CDR1 SEHNR, CDR2 FQNEAQ (reference sequence). This CDR3 has 16 amino acids. V lost 2 bases to trimming and J lost 7 bases, with 17 bases between them. CDR3 amino acids: CASSLLGITPIGELFF. As DNA, the CDR3 is TGTGCCAGCAGCTTATTGGGGATCACCCCAATCGGGGAGCTGTTTTTT.

The chain uses TRBV6-5 and TRBJ2-7, with D maybe TRBD2 (6 bases). The V gene lost 0 bases and the J gene lost 7 bases, with 10 bases spanning the gap. CDR1 is MNHEY, CDR2 SVGAGI, per germline. The length of the CDR3 is 13 residues. CDR3 bases: TGTGCCAGCAGTTACTCGGCGGGGTGGGAGCAGTACTTC. This codes for CASSYSAGWEQYF.

V gene TRBV7-9 combines with J gene TRBJ1-6, with 7 bases that match TRBD1. With V trimmed by 7 bases and J by 10 bases, 16 bases remained unmatched. Germline CDR1 is SEHNR and CDR2 is FQNEAQ (reference sequence). CDR3 length equals 16 residues. The CDR3 region has the DNA TGTGCCAGCATCTATTCCTCCGGGACAGCCCAATCACCCCTCCACTTT. The encoded protein is CASIYSSGTAQSPLHF.